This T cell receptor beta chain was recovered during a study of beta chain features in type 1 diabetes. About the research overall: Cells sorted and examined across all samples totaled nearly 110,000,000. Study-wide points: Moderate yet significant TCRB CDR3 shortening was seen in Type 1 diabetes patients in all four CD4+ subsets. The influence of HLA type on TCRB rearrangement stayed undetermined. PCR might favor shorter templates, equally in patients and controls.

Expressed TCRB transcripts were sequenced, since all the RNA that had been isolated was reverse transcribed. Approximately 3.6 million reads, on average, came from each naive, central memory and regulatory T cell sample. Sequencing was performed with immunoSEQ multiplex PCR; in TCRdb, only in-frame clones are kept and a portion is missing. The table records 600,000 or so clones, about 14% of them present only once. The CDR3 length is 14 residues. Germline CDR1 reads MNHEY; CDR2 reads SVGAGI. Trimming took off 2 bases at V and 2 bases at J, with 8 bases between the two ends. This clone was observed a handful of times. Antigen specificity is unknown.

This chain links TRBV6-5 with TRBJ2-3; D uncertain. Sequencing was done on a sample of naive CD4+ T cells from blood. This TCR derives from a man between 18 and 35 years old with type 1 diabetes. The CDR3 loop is CASSYRQYTDTQYF. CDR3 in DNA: TGTGCCAGCAGTTACCGTCAATACACAGATACGCAGTATTTT.